The source of this T cell receptor beta chain is a study of post-analysis software for immune sequencing data. Study context: Recorded subtypes: relapsing-remitting, secondary progressive, progressive-relapsing; some patients unannotated. General study findings and limits: Relative to controls, patients had a few TRBV segments at higher frequency, with TRBV5-6, TRBV5-1 and TRBV20-1 among these. Significantly decreased normalized Chao1 diversity was recorded for multiple sclerosis patients relative to controls.

Regarding this clonotype: What it binds is unknown.

With V trimmed by 6 bases and J by 4 bases, 14 bases remained unmatched. The CDR3 runs 16 residues. Germline-derived CDR1 and CDR2 are MNHEY and SVGAGI. Prepared TCR beta cDNA libraries contained unique molecular identifiers. The authors obtained approximately 460,000 cDNA molecules from approximately 0.95 to 9.8 million T cells. MiXCR, applied by TCRdb to the PCR reads, yields one record per CDR3 protein. The sample shows more than 500,000 distinct CDR3 sequences, roughly 34% of them seen only once. The chain recombines TRBV6-5 with TRBJ2-5; 7 nucleotides align to TRBD2. The receptor was derived from a girl younger than 18 with multiple sclerosis. The material sequenced was blood. DNA for the CDR3: TGTGCCAGCAGGTTACGGGGGGTGGGAATTGGAGAGACCCAGTACTTC. Protein product: CASRLRGVGIGETQYF.